These T cell receptor beta chains were read from a single sample in a study of T cell responses to AZD1222 COVID-19 vaccine. Measured with immunoSEQ multiplex PCR; TCRdb has only the in-frame clones, and not every one. The table lists over 150,000 clones, 90% of them singletons. The source material was peripheral blood, sampled on day 0 of AZD1222 vaccination. These receptors were taken from an adult in good health. Both conserved end residues are part of each CDR3. The D gene is left open where the match is weak. Size values are once, few and many counts, or a class for expanded clones, and some rows have none.

clone_size	d_call	v_call	j_call	cdr3_aa	cdr3_nt
-	TRBD1	TRBV6-2/TRBV6-3	TRBJ1-5	CASSDRARQPQHF	TGTGCCAGCAGCGACAGGGCCCGGCAGCCCCAGCATTTT
-	-	TRBV18	TRBJ1-1	CASSPDSSNAEAFF	TGTGCCAGCTCACCCGACTCTTCGAACGCTGAAGCTTTCTTT
-	TRBD1	TRBV10-3	TRBJ2-1	CAISEVGQGAAEQFF	TGTGCCATCAGTGAGGTGGGACAGGGGGCGGCTGAGCAGTTCTTC
-	TRBD1	TRBV6-5	TRBJ1-1	CASSSGTGGEAEAFF	TGTGCCAGCAGTTCCGGGACAGGGGGCGAAGCTGAAGCTTTCTTT
-	-	TRBV13	TRBJ1-6	CASSLGAGPGSPLHF	TGTGCCAGCAGCTTAGGCGCAGGGCCGGGGTCACCCCTCCACTTT
-	TRBD1	TRBV18	TRBJ2-2	CASSQGQGQNTGELFF	TGTGCCAGCTCCCAAGGACAGGGGCAGAACACCGGGGAGCTGTTTTTT
-	-	TRBV19	TRBJ1-5	CASTGPGGAYQPQHF	TGTGCCAGTACAGGGCCCGGGGGCGCTTATCAGCCCCAGCATTTT
-	-	TRBV14	TRBJ1-1	CASSQVPVTEAFF	TGTGCCAGCAGCCAAGTCCCGGTCACTGAAGCTTTCTTT
-	-	TRBV2	TRBJ1-3	CASSETPGAGNTIYF	TGTGCCAGCAGTGAAACTCCCGGGGCTGGAAACACCATATATTTT
-	-	TRBV7-6	TRBJ2-6	CASSRGQSGANVLTF	TGTGCCAGCAGCCGAGGACAGTCTGGGGCCAACGTCCTGACTTTC
-	-	TRBV6-5	TRBJ2-5	CASREGETQYF	TGTGCCAGCAGGGAGGGGGAGACCCAGTACTTC
-	TRBD1	TRBV19	TRBJ1-1	CASSGDYDRGHRRTEAFF	TGTGCCAGTAGTGGGGACTACGACAGGGGGCATCGGAGGACTGAAGCTTTCTTT
-	-	TRBV19	TRBJ1-4	CASSDTGKDEKLFF	TGTGCCAGTAGCGACACGGGGAAGGATGAAAAACTGTTTTTT
-	TRBD1	TRBV5-4	TRBJ2-7	CASSATGDLSYEQYF	TGTGCCAGCAGCGCAACAGGGGACCTCTCCTACGAGCAGTACTTC
few	TRBD2	TRBV7-2	TRBJ2-3	CASSLTGGAGDTQYF	TGTGCCAGCAGCTTAACCGGGGGGGCTGGCGATACGCAGTATTTT
-	TRBD1	TRBV5-1	TRBJ2-2	CASSLGQGETGELFF	TGCGCCAGCAGCTTGGGACAGGGAGAAACCGGGGAGCTGTTTTTT
once	-	TRBV7-2	TRBJ1-4	CASSLPPGEREKLFF	TGTGCCAGCAGCTTACCCCCAGGGGAGAGAGAAAAACTGTTTTTT
-	TRBD1	TRBV9	TRBJ2-2	CASSRDRGVTGELFF	TGTGCCAGCAGCCGTGACAGGGGGGTTACCGGGGAGCTGTTTTTT
-	TRBD1	TRBV19	TRBJ1-3	CASSPTGVGNTIYF	TGTGCCAGTAGCCCGACAGGGGTTGGAAACACCATATATTTT
-	-	TRBV27	TRBJ2-7	CASSYPGRGREQYF	TGTGCCAGCAGTTACCCCGGGCGGGGGCGCGAGCAGTACTTC
-	TRBD1	TRBV19	TRBJ1-2	CASSLQGAIYGYTF	TGTGCCAGTAGCCTACAGGGGGCAATCTATGGCTACACCTTC
-	TRBD2	TRBV5-1	TRBJ2-1	CASSLGLAGGKNEQFF	TGCGCCAGCAGCCTGGGACTAGCGGGGGGAAAAAATGAGCAGTTCTTC
-	TRBD2	TRBV27	TRBJ2-7	CASSSTSGRSYEQYF	TGTGCCAGCAGTTCGACTAGCGGCCGTTCCTACGAGCAGTACTTC
once	-	TRBV27	TRBJ1-6	CASSTLEGYNSPLHF	TGTGCCAGCAGTACCCTGGAAGGGTATAATTCACCCCTCCACTTT
-	-	TRBV12-3/TRBV12-4	TRBJ1-2	CASSLGQSGGYTF	TGTGCCAGCAGTTTGGGGCAGAGTGGAGGCTACACCTTC
-	-	TRBV9	TRBJ2-7	CASSVGLSYEQYF	TGTGCCAGCAGCGTAGGTCTATCCTACGAGCAGTACTTC